This T cell receptor (beta chain) came from a study of beta chain features in type 1 diabetes. All of the isolated RNA was reverse transcribed, so expressed TCRB transcripts were sequenced. Some clones are missing from TCRdb's copy, which holds only in-frame ones; the method was immunoSEQ multiplex PCR. Of 300,000 to 350,000 clones in the sample, about 13% are singletons; the top ten hold roughly 0.015%. Germline CDR1 is WSHSY and CDR2 is SAAADI. Trimming removed 5 bases at V and 7 bases at J, with 10 bases between. CDR3 length: 12 residues. As for this clone: Its target is not known.

Findings and caveats of the study: Among all four CD4+ subsets, Type 1 diabetes patients had TCRB CDR3s that were moderately but significantly shorter. Fewer junction insertions and more nucleotide deletions appeared in type 1 diabetes patients.

The J gene is TRBJ2-3, the V gene TRBV10-2, with a tentative D call TRBD1 (6 bases). Sequencing was performed on naive CD4+ T cells from blood. The clonotype originates from a woman aged 18-29 years with type 1 diabetes. CDR3 in DNA: TGCGCCAGCAGTCAACAGGGAAATACGCAGTATTTT. It specifies CASSQQGNTQYF.